The clone carrying this TCR beta chain was picked up many times. What it binds is not known. A process of 5'RACE template switching, which added a universal primer site and UMIs, was used to make TCR cDNA. MiXCR, applied by TCRdb to the 5' RACE reads, yields one record per CDR3 protein. In the table there are 250,000 to 300,000 distinct CDR3 sequences, roughly 5.2% of which are singletons. With 0 bases removed from V and 4 bases from J, the gap between germline ends came to 13 bases. The V gene's germline CDR1 is SGHRS and CDR2 YFSETQ. The CDR3 has 15 amino acids. The record originates from a study of T cells after yellow fever vaccination. About the research overall: The SMART-Seq v4 Ultra Low Input method served to prepare the low-cell-number fractions. Study-wide points: After the booster, 96% of CD4 and more than 85% of CD8 primary-response clones were re-detected. Relatively few clonotypes were ones that appeared in both CD4 and CD8 compartments.

The sequencing used CD4+ T cells sorted from PBMCs, collected on the day of the yellow fever booster vaccination. The chain combines TRBV5-1 with TRBJ2-5, with D perhaps being TRBD1 or TRBD2 (5 bases each). The clonotype originates from a man aged 18 to 30 who received the YFV17D yellow fever vaccine. CDR3 residues: CASSLEVQRGETQYF. The CDR3 DNA reads as TGCGCCAGCAGCTTGGAAGTGCAGAGGGGAGAGACCCAGTACTTC.